A single sample gave rise to the 15 T cell receptor beta chains below, sequenced in a study of blood T cells in healthy people across ages. A J-beta primer mix and a sample-barcoded 5' primer were used in a second PCR of roughly 7 to 12 cycles. TCRdb recomputed calls from the 5' RACE reads with MiXCR, one row per CDR3 protein. This table has hundreds of thousands of distinct CDR3 sequences, more than 50% appearing once. Material: blood. The source is a man aged 40-49 years in good health.

This chain links TRBV4-1 with TRBJ2-5; D unclear. The DNA matches TRBJ2-7 better at its end, which makes the J call doubtful. The CDR3 length is 13 residues. Looked up from germline, CDR1 is MGHRA and CDR2 is YSYEKL. The CDR3 DNA reads as TGCGCCAGCAGCCAAGTGGAAGAATACGAGCAGTACTTC. Its translation: CASSQVEEYEQYF.

The chain carries TRBV4-3 and TRBJ2-3; no firm D call. The V and J ends lost 0 bases and 2 bases respectively, with 9 bases between them. This CDR3 is built from 15 residues. CDR1 LGHNA and CDR2 YSLEER come from the germline V gene. This CDR3 reads CASSQDKVATDTQYF. The CDR3 DNA reads as TGCGCCAGCAGCCAAGATAAGGTTGCCACAGATACGCAGTATTTT.

The chain couples TRBV20-1 to TRBJ2-3; the D gene could be TRBD1 or TRBD2 (5 bases each). Germline loops: CDR1 DFQATT, CDR2 SNEGSKA (reference sequence). This CDR3 has 13 residues. CDR3 sequence: CTPEGDRADTQYF. The CDR3 region has the DNA TGCACCCCGGAAGGGGACCGGGCAGATACGCAGTATTTT.

The genes are TRBV5-1 and TRBJ2-5, with 8 bases identical to TRBD1. The V and J ends lost 4 bases and 4 bases, in that order; junction bases with no gene match: 9. The CDR3 totals 15 residues. Germline CDR1 and CDR2: SGHRS and YFSETQ. In DNA, the CDR3 is TGCGCCAGCAGCACAACCTTGACAGGGGCAGAGACCCAGTACTTC. It is translated as CASSTTLTGAETQYF. Using reference TRBV5-1 and TRBJ2-5 for the parts outside the CDR3, the full variable domain is KAGVTQTPRYLIKTRGQQVTLSCSPISGHRSVSWYQQTPGQGLQFLFEYFSETQRNKGNFPGRFSGRQFSNSRSEMNVSTLELGDSALYLCASSTTLTGAETQYFGPGTRLLVL.

This sequence joins TRBV5-6 and TRBJ2-1, with D maybe TRBD2 (6 bases). V was trimmed by 4 bases and J by 4 bases, leaving 12 bases between them. The CDR3 runs to 14 residues. Germline V CDR1 and CDR2: SGHDT, YYEEEE. This CDR3 reads CASSPVGTYNEQFF. As DNA, the CDR3 is TGTGCCAGCAGCCCGGTAGGGACTTACAATGAGCAGTTCTTC.

The chain links TRBV6-5 to TRBJ2-3; 10 nucleotides line up with TRBD1. V shed 0 bases and J 6 bases; nucleotides not matched to a gene: 3. Germline lookup yields CDR1 MNHEY and CDR2 SVGAGI. CDR3 size: 15 residues. The CDR3 reads CASSYSGTGVDTQYF. Here the CDR3 DNA reads TGTGCCAGCAGTTACTCGGGGACAGGGGTTGATACGCAGTATTTT.

For this clonotype: Being one base from a much bigger clone, this may be a read error. The rearrangement joins TRBV29-1 to TRBJ2-5; possible D gene TRBD2, 5 bases. This CDR3 is 12 amino acids long. CDR1 is SQVTM, CDR2 ANQGSEA, per germline. Trimming stripped 6 bases from V and 11 bases from J, with 19 bases between. CDR3 amino acids: CSVYQRQLEQYF. Here the CDR3 DNA reads TGCAGCGTCTACCAGCGGCAATTGGAGCAGTACTTC.

This clonotype was counted only a few times. The V gene is TRBV20-1, the J gene TRBJ2-7, with 9 bases identical to TRBD2. V was clipped by 0 bases and J by 7 bases; unmatched bases: 7. The germline V gene has CDR1 DFQATT and CDR2 SNEGSKA (reference sequence). This CDR3 is built from 14 residues. CDR3 coding DNA: TGCAGTGCTAGAGATGCGGGGGGGCCTAGGGAGCAGTACTTC. It codes for CSARDAGGPREQYF.

This clonotype was counted between two and nine times. The chain employs TRBV29-1 and TRBJ2-7, with D hard to call. CDR3 size: 13 residues. V lost 4 bases to trimming and J lost 2 bases, with 12 bases between them. Germline assignment: CDR1 SQVTM and CDR2 ANQGSEA. CDR3 protein: CSVVEGLTYEQYF. As DNA, the CDR3 is TGCAGCGTTGTAGAAGGGTTAACCTACGAGCAGTACTTC.

The chain uses TRBV27 and TRBJ2-5, with D perhaps TRBD1 (6 bases). This CDR3 spans 13 amino acids. CDR1 MNHEY and CDR2 SMNVEV come from the germline V gene (reference sequence). V dropped 10 bases and J dropped 0 bases, with 12 bases sitting between them. CDR3 coding DNA: TGTGCCACGGGACACCCTTACCAAGAGACCCAGTACTTC. Amino acids: CATGHPYQETQYF.

This clonotype was observed a handful of times. V is TRBV29-1 and J is TRBJ1-2, with D maybe TRBD1 (5 bases). Germline V gene lookup returns CDR1 SQVTM and CDR2 ANQGSEA. There are 13 residues in the CDR3. V was pared by 0 bases and J by 4 bases, with 9 bases between. The DNA of the CDR3 is TGCAGCGTTGAAGAACAGGAGATCTATGGCTACACCTTC. Its translation is CSVEEQEIYGYTF.

This clonotype was picked up a small number of times. This chain links TRBV5-1 with TRBJ2-1, with unresolved D. V was cut by 0 bases and J by 7 bases, with 11 bases left in between. There are 14 residues in the CDR3. CDR1 and CDR2 (germline): SGHRS, YFSETQ. The DNA for the CDR3 is TGCGCCAGCAGCTTGGTTGTAGTGCGGAATGAGCAGTTCTTC. This gives the protein CASSLVVVRNEQFF.

J is TRBJ2-1 and V is TRBV28; D remains unclear. Germline CDR1 is MDHEN and CDR2 is SYDVKM. The CDR3 contains 11 residues. The ends were cut back, 6 bases at V and 9 bases at J, with 9 bases in the middle. In nucleotides, the CDR3 is TGTGCCAGCAGATCACGCGGTGAGCAGTTCTTC. Protein sequence: CASRSRGEQFF.

The rearrangement links TRBV4-3 to TRBJ2-5, with D perhaps TRBD2 (6 bases). V was shortened by 0 bases and J by 5 bases, with 16 bases between the two germline ends. This CDR3 has 16 residues. Germline lookup yields CDR1 LGHNA and CDR2 YSLEER. The CDR3 spells CASSQDGKDGGETQYF. CDR3 DNA sequence: TGCGCCAGCAGCCAAGATGGGAAGGACGGGGGTGAGACCCAGTACTTC.

V usage is TRBV28 and J usage is TRBJ2-3; D remains unclear. The CDR3 runs to 14 residues. With 2 bases removed from V and 5 bases from J, the gap between germline ends came to 11 bases. From germline, CDR1 is MDHEN and CDR2 SYDVKM. DNA for the CDR3: TGTGCCAGCAGTTTAGAGCTCGGCGGAGATACGCAGTATTTT. Translating it yields CASSLELGGDTQYF.